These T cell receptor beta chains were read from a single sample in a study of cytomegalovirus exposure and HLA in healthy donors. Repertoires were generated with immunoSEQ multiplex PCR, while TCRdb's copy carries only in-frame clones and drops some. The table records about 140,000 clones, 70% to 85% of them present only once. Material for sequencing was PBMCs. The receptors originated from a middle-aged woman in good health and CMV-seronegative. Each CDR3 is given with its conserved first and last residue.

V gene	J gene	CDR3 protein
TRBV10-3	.	CAIRGTSGRGGYEQYF
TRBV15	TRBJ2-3	CATSRVRLAGGDADTQYF
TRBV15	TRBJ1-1	CATSRDSGGWTEAFF
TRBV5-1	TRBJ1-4	CASSSGQINEKLFF
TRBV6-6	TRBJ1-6	CASRNFLDRVTSPLHF
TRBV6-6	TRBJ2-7	CASSRNPGVPYEQYF
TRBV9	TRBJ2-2	CASSPRSDTGELFF
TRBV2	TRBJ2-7	CASSEYYEQYF
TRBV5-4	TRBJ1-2	CASSLVGQGASNYGYTF
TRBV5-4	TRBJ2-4	CAFSTGLNIQYF
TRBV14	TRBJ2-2	CASSQVSRGIGELFF
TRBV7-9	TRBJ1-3	CASSPGQPGNTIYF
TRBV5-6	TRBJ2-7	CASNPSGVVPLEQYF
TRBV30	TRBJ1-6	CAWSGEASPPSSLHF
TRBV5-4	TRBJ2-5	CASSTKQGHQETQYF
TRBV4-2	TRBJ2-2	CASSQDGGTRNTGELFF
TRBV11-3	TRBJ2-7	CASSLNPSSYEQYF
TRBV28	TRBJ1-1	CASTRTGRGAFF
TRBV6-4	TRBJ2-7	CASTGQGPLGGWEQYF
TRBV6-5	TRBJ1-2	CASSFTGTGGGYTF
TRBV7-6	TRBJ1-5	CASSLVADNQPQHF
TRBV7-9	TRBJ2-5	CASSPTGGETQYF
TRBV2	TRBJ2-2	CAQSRRYSGRDTGELFF
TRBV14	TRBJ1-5	CASSPTPLKGNQPQHF
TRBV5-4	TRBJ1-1	CAISSVGADTEAFF
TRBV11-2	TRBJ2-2	CASSPVKLGRAGELFF
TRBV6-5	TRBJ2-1	CASSYSRPTLDEQFF
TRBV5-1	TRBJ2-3	CASSEEDTQYF
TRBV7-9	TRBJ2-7	CASSLQTGDGEQYF
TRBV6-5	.	CASSYSLGDSPYEQYF
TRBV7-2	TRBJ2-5	CASSSAGLAGETQYF
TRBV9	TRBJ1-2	CASSERDPSGGAGGYTF
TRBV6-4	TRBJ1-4	CASLPGQGALNPTNEKLFF
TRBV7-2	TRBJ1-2	CASSPDSFYGYTF
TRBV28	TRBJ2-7	CASRTGGAVYEQYF
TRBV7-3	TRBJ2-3	CASSYLGGRARDTQYF
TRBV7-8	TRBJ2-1	CASSLMFSNEQFF
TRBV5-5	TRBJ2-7	CASTSGASGISEQYF
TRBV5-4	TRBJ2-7	CASRPASGSSYEQYF
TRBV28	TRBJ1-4	CASSGVGSTNEKLFF
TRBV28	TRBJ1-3	CASSLWGAGNTIYF
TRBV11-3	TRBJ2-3	CASSLRPSSGTDTQYF
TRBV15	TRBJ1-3	CATSREGAGGNTIYF
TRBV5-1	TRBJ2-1	CASSKQGDPTYNEQFF
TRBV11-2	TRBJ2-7	CASSLTTGPLGHYEQYF
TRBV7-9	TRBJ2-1	CASSSPQGARYNEQFF
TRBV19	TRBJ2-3	CASSMRATGQDTQYF
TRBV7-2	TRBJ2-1	CASSQNSGNYNEQFF
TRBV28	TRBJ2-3	CASSSPGLAGKRDTQYF
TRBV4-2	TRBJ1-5	CASSQEPGFAQPQHF
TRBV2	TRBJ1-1	CASSELSGGDEEAFF
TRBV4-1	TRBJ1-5	CASSQGPELVNQPQHF